This TCR beta chain appears in the sequencing data of a study of beta chain features in type 1 diabetes. As for the study in general: Comparable age, gender and cell yields were observed in patients relative to healthy donors. Study-wide results and limits: At VDJ recombination sites, type 1 diabetes patients had fewer insertions and more deleted nucleotides.

What was sequenced were expressed TCRB transcripts, since all of the isolated RNA had been reverse transcribed. Naive, central memory and regulatory T cell samples yielded around 3.9 million reads on average. Profiling relied on immunoSEQ multiplex PCR, and the TCRdb table lists in-frame clones only, not all of them. Of 620,000 or so clones in the sample, 15% to 18% are singletons; the top ten hold 0.093%. About this clone itself: Its antigen is still unknown.

Germline CDR1 DFQATT, CDR2 SNEGSKA (reference sequence). The CDR3 extends over 11 amino acids. This TCR came from a man younger than 35 in good health. The sample taken for sequencing was naive CD4+ T cells from blood. The genes are TRBV20-1 and TRBJ2-7; TRBD1 agrees at 11 bases. The CDR3 DNA reads TGCACGGGACAGGGGGCCTACGAGCAGTACTTC. It encodes CTGQGAYEQYF.